One and the same sample provided the 26 T cell receptor beta chains below, sequenced in a study of T cell responses to AZD1222 COVID-19 vaccine. Assay used: immunoSEQ multiplex PCR; TCRdb lists only in-frame clones, some missing. The top ten hold 0.64% of the sample, which has under 200,000 clones, around 94% seen once. Material: peripheral blood, obtained on day 0 of AZD1222 vaccination. The receptors come from an adult in good health.

The chain recombines TRBV7-9 with TRBJ1-2, with D uncertain. The CDR3 is 14 residues long. V was shortened by 1 base and J by 7 bases, with 13 bases between the two germline ends. Germline V gene sequence: CDR1 SEHNR, CDR2 FQNEAQ (reference sequence). CDR3 DNA sequence: TGTGCCAGCAGCTTAGGCGGGCAGGTTCTTGGCTACACCTTC. Amino acids: CASSLGGQVLGYTF.

V and J are TRBV12-5 and TRBJ1-1, with TRBD1 matching over 8 bases. The V gene's germline CDR1 is LGHNT and CDR2 FRNRAP. The CDR3 covers 16 residues. V gave up 6 bases and J gave up 1 base; unmatched junction bases: 10. The CDR3 loop reads CASGPLGQGRNTEAFF. The CDR3, as DNA: TGTGCTAGTGGCCCCCTTGGACAGGGTCGGAACACTGAAGCTTTCTTT.

The CDR3 DNA follows: TGTGCCAGCAGCTCCGGGACAGGGAGAGATGGCTACACCTTC. Translating it yields CASSSGTGRDGYTF. The chain is built from TRBV7-3 and TRBJ1-2, with TRBD1 identical over 9 bases. From germline, CDR1 is SGHTA and CDR2 FQGTGA. V dropped 4 bases and J dropped 6; count of bases not matched to a gene: 6. The CDR3 spans 14 residues. Full variable domain (missing parts from reference TRBV7-3 and TRBJ1-2): GAGVSQTPSNKVTEKGKYVELRCDPISGHTALYWYRQSLGQGPEFLIYFQGTGAADDSGLPNDRFFAVRPEGSVSTLKIQRTERGDSAVYLCASSSGTGRDGYTFGSGTRLTVV.

This chain uses TRBV6-5 with TRBJ1-1; the D gene is possibly TRBD1 (6 bases). V dropped 0 bases and J dropped 4 bases, with 12 bases sitting between them. Germline CDR1 reads MNHEY; CDR2 reads SVGAGI. CDR3 size: 15 residues. CDR3 amino acids: CASSYSRQGITEAFF. The CDR3 region has the DNA TGTGCCAGCAGTTACTCGAGGCAGGGGATCACTGAAGCTTTCTTT.

This clone showed up just once. This chain uses TRBV19 with TRBJ2-1, with 8 bases identical to TRBD2. The CDR3 covers 18 residues. With V trimmed by 3 bases and J by 2 bases, 12 bases remained unmatched. In germline, CDR1 is LNHDA, CDR2 SQIVND (reference sequence). The CDR3 here is CASSIAHGRARTYNEQFF. CDR3 DNA sequence: TGTGCCAGTAGTATTGCGCACGGGAGGGCCAGAACCTACAATGAGCAGTTCTTC. Complete variable domain (other parts from reference TRBV19 and TRBJ2-1): DGGITQSPKYLFRKEGQNVTLSCEQNLNHDAMYWYRQDPGQGLRLIYYSQIVNDFQKGDIAEGYSVSREKKESFPLTVTSAQKNPTAFYLCASSIAHGRARTYNEQFFGPGTRLTVL.

The gene calls are TRBV3-1 (or the pseudogene TRBV3-2) and TRBJ1-3; TRBD1 agrees at 9 bases. There are 14 residues in the CDR3. V trimming: 1 base; J trimming: 7 bases; junction bases outside the gene matches: 2. CDR1 is LGHDT, CDR2 YNNKEL, per germline (reference sequence). DNA for the CDR3: TGTGCCAGCAGCCAAGGGACAGGGGCCAACACCATATATTTT. It yields the protein CASSQGTGANTIYF.

CDR3 sequence reads: CASSSGGGYEQYF. The CDR3 nucleotides are TGTGCCAGCAGTTCAGGGGGCGGGTACGAGCAGTACTTC. The genes are TRBV7-2 and TRBJ2-7; the match to TRBD1 covers 8 bases. The V gene end was trimmed by 6 bases and the J gene end by 4 bases; junction bases not matched to a gene: 5. The CDR3 totals 13 residues. Per the germline V gene, CDR1 is SGHTA and CDR2 is FQGNSA.

This rearrangement joins TRBV14 to TRBJ1-6; no reliable D call. The CDR3 sequence is 13 residues long. Trimming stripped 5 bases from V and 6 bases from J, with 8 bases between. The germline CDR1 and CDR2 sequences are SGHDN and FVKESK. The DNA of the CDR3 is TGTGCCAGCAGCGATGGGTTTAATTCACCCCTCCACTTT. Its translation is CASSDGFNSPLHF.

This chain joins TRBV27 and TRBJ1-5; D unclear. V lost 4 bases, J lost 0 bases, and 7 bases lay in between. Looked up from germline, CDR1 is MNHEY and CDR2 is SMNVEV (reference sequence). This CDR3 is built from 14 residues. The CDR3 nucleotides are TGTGCCAGCAGTTCTCAGGTTAGCAATCAGCCCCAGCATTTT. It yields the protein CASSSQVSNQPQHF.

The rearrangement joins TRBV6-5 to TRBJ1-2; tentative D call: TRBD1 (5 bases). CDR3 length equals 11 residues. The V gene lost 3 bases and the J gene lost 9 bases, with 8 bases spanning the gap. The V gene's germline CDR1 is MNHEY and CDR2 SVGAGI. For the CDR3, the DNA is TGTGCCAGCAGTTATGGGGGGAGCTACACCTTC. Protein sequence: CASSYGGSYTF.

The chain combines TRBV2 with TRBJ1-4, with 8 bases lining up with TRBD1. From germline, CDR1 is SNHLY and CDR2 FYNNEI. Trimming cost V 2 bases and J 8 bases; bases outside gene matches: 7. CDR3 length: 15 amino acids. The CDR3 DNA sequence: TGTGCCAGCAGTGAAACCGGGACAGGTGGAGAAAAACTGTTTTTT. The encoded protein is CASSETGTGGEKLFF. Full variable domain (rest looked up from reference TRBV2 and TRBJ1-4): EPEVTQTPSHQVTQMGQEVILRCVPISNHLYFYWYRQILGQKVEFLVSFYNNEISEKSEIFDDQFSVERPDGSNFTLKIRSTKLEDSAMYFCASSETGTGGEKLFFGSGTQLSVL.

This chain links TRBV6-5 with TRBJ1-1, with D perhaps matching TRBD1 (5 bases). V lost 6 bases to trimming and J lost 0 bases, with 14 bases between them. This CDR3 spans 15 amino acids. Germline CDR1 reads MNHEY; CDR2 reads SVGAGI. The CDR3 DNA is TGTGCCAGCAGGGGCCCCGGGACGGTGAACACTGAAGCTTTCTTT. It specifies CASRGPGTVNTEAFF.

The chain carries TRBV6-5 and TRBJ2-7; D ambiguous. Trimming took off 8 bases at V and 6 bases at J, with 17 bases between the two ends. The length of the CDR3 is 13 residues. CDR1 is MNHEY, CDR2 SVGAGI, per germline. This chain's CDR3 is CASRIAQSREQYF. In DNA form, the CDR3 reads TGTGCCAGCCGAATAGCACAGTCACGCGAGCAGTACTTC.

This chain uses TRBV24-1 with TRBJ2-2; maybe TRBD2 (7 bases). The length of the CDR3 is 16 residues. Germline-derived CDR1 and CDR2 are KGHDR and SFDVKD. Trimming took off 4 bases at V and 5 bases at J, with 16 bases between the two ends. The CDR3: CATSDLLRGATGELFF. CDR3 DNA: TGTGCCACCAGTGACCTCCTCCGGGGGGCGACCGGGGAGCTGTTTTTT.

This clone has just one count. The chain employs TRBV5-1 and TRBJ2-5; no firm D call. Deletions cut 1 base from V and 1 base from J, with 11 bases between. Germline V lookup: CDR1 SGHRS, CDR2 YFSETQ. The CDR3 runs to 15 residues. The CDR3 region has the DNA TGCGCCAGCAGCTTGTGGGTCGGGTCCCAAGAGACCCAGTACTTC. It is translated as CASSLWVGSQETQYF.

The rearrangement uses TRBV7-3 and TRBJ2-1; TRBD2 agrees at 7 bases. V gave up 5 bases and J gave up 0 bases; unmatched junction bases: 7. The CDR3 length is 16 residues. The V gene's germline CDR1 is SGHTA and CDR2 FQGTGA. CDR3 in amino acids: CASSDPTSSSYNEQFF. DNA of the CDR3: TGTGCCAGCAGCGACCCGACTAGCAGCTCCTACAATGAGCAGTTCTTC.

V usage is TRBV2 and J usage is TRBJ2-7, with a weak D call TRBD2 (5 bases). V dropped 6 bases and J dropped 6 bases, with 12 bases sitting between them. The CDR3 loop spans 12 amino acids. CDR1 and CDR2 (germline): SNHLY, FYNNEI. The CDR3 region is CASRASAGEQYF. CDR3 coding DNA: TGTGCCAGCAGGGCCTCCGCGGGCGAGCAGTACTTC.

The genes are TRBV4-2 and TRBJ1-3; TRBD1 is a possible D gene (6 bases). Trimming took off 1 base at V and 4 bases at J, with 14 bases between the two ends. Germline lookup yields CDR1 LGHNA and CDR2 YNFKEQ. The CDR3 covers 16 residues. The DNA for the CDR3 is TGTGCCAGCAGCCAAGGTTTGGCAGGGGTAGGAAACACCATATATTTT. Protein: CASSQGLAGVGNTIYF.

The rearrangement uses TRBV11-2 and TRBJ2-6; TRBD1 matches 7 bases. With 5 bases clipped from V and 0 bases from J, the junction kept 1 base outside the gene matches. CDR3 length equals 15 residues. Germline V CDR1 and CDR2: SGHAT, FQNNGV. For the CDR3, the DNA is TGTGCCAGCAGCCGACAGGGCTCTGGGGCCAACGTCCTGACTTTC. Its protein is CASSRQGSGANVLTF. The entire variable domain, with the rest obtained from reference TRBV11-2 and TRBJ2-6, is as follows: EAGVAQSPRYKIIEKRQSVAFWCNPISGHATLYWYQQILGQGPKLLIQFQNNGVVDDSQLPKDRFSAERLKGVDSTLKIQPAKLEDSAVYLCASSRQGSGANVLTFGAGSRLTVL.

The chain recombines TRBV10-2 with TRBJ1-2; D remains unclear. Trimming pared 4 bases from V and 3 bases from J, leaving 6 bases between. Per germline, CDR1 WSHSY and CDR2 SAAADI. The CDR3 extends over 12 amino acids. This chain's CDR3 is CASSGIDYGYTF. CDR3 sequence (DNA): TGCGCCAGCAGTGGGATCGACTATGGCTACACCTTC.

CDR3 DNA: TGCGCCAGCAGTGACTATTGGGGACATGAGCAGTTCTTC. Translating it yields CASSDYWGHEQFF. The chain links TRBV10-2 to TRBJ2-1; either TRBD1 or TRBD2 may supply D (5 bases each). Looked up from germline, CDR1 is WSHSY and CDR2 is SAAADI. V lost 3 bases and J lost 8, with 11 bases in between. CDR3 length: 13 amino acids.

The sample holds one count of this clone. The CDR3 DNA reads as TGTGCCTGGAGGGCGAGGGGAAAGGCCTCCTACGAGCAGTACTTC. This gives the protein CAWRARGKASYEQYF. The chain uses TRBV30 and TRBJ2-7; TRBD1 or TRBD2 may be the D gene (5 bases each). Germline V lookup: CDR1 GTSNPN, CDR2 SVGIG (reference sequence). The CDR3 has 15 amino acids. The V end lost 3 bases, the J end lost 0 bases, and 15 bases lay between the germline ends.

J is TRBJ2-3 and V is TRBV18; 7 bases fit TRBD1. V shed 5 bases and J 5 bases; nucleotides not matched to a gene: 1. This CDR3 is built from 12 residues. Germline V lookup: CDR1 KGHSH, CDR2 LQKENI. The CDR3 is CASSRGRDTQYF. CDR3 DNA sequence: TGTGCCAGCTCAAGGGGGCGAGATACGCAGTATTTT.

This chain connects TRBV28 to TRBJ2-1; a weak D match, TRBD2 (5 bases). V was shortened by 8 bases and J by 5 bases, with 16 bases between the two germline ends. The CDR3 runs to 14 residues. Per germline, CDR1 MDHEN and CDR2 SYDVKM. CDR3 sequence: CASGTRTLDNEQFF. The CDR3 coding sequence is TGTGCCAGCGGAACCCGGACTCTCGACAATGAGCAGTTCTTC.

The gene calls are TRBV7-7 and TRBJ2-1, with D uncertain. This CDR3 spans 16 amino acids. Trimming left V 0 bases short and J 4 bases short, with 13 bases between. Germline lookup yields CDR1 SSHAT and CDR2 FNYEAQ (reference sequence). CDR3 bases: TGTGCCAGCAGCTTAGCGATGGGGAATCCATACAATGAGCAGTTCTTC. This encodes CASSLAMGNPYNEQFF.

This clone appeared once. This chain uses TRBV12-5 with TRBJ2-3, with 8 positions matching TRBD1. CDR3 size: 15 residues. CDR1 is LGHNT and CDR2 is FRNRAP in the germline V gene. Trimming at V came to 1 base and at J to 2 bases, leaving 2 bases not matched to a gene. The CDR3 sequence is CASGLGTGHTDTQYF. The DNA of the CDR3 is TGTGCTAGTGGTTTGGGGACAGGGCACACAGATACGCAGTATTTT.